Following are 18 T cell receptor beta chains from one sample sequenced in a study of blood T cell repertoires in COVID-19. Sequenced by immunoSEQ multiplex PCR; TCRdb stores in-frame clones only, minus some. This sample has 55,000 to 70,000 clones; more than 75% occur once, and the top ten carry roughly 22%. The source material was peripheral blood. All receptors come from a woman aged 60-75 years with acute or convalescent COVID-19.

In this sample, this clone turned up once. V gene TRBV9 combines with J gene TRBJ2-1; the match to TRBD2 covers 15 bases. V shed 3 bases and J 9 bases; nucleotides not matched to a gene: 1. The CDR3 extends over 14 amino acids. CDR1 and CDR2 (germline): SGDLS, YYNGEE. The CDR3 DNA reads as TGTGCCAGCAGCGCGGGACTAGCGGGGGGTGAGCAGTTCTTC. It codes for CASSAGLAGGEQFF. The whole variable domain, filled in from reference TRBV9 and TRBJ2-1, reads DSGVTQTPKHLITATGQRVTLRCSPRSGDLSVYWYQQSLDQGLQFLIQYYNGEERAKGNILERFSAQQFPDLHSELNLSSLELGDSALYFCASSAGLAGGEQFFGPGTRLTVL.

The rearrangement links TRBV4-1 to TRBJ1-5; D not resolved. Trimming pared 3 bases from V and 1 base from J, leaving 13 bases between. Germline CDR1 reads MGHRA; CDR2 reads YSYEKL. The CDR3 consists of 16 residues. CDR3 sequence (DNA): TGCGCCAGCAGCCACGGAACAGCGGCGAGCAATCAGCCCCAGCATTTT. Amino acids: CASSHGTAASNQPQHF.

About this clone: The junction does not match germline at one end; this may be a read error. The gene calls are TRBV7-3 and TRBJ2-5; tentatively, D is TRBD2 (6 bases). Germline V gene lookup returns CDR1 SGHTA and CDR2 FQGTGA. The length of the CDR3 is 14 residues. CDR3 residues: CASSFGGTQQTQYF. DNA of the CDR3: TGTGCCAGCAGCTTTGGGGGGACCCAACAGACCCAGTACTTC.

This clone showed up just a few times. CDR3 loop: CAISFRGSDTEAFF. The CDR3 region has the DNA TGTGCCATCAGTTTTAGGGGAAGCGACACTGAAGCTTTCTTT. The chain couples TRBV10-3 to TRBJ1-1; D might be TRBD1 (5 bases). Germline V CDR1 and CDR2: ENHRY, SYGVKD. Trimming left V 5 bases short and J 3 bases short, with 13 bases between. This CDR3 spans 14 amino acids.

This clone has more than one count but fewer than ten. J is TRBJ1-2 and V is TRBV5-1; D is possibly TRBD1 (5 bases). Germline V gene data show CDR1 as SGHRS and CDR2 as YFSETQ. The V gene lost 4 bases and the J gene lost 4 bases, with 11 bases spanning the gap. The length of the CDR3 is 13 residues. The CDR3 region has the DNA TGCGCCAGCAGCCAGACAGATGGCTATGGCTACACCTTC. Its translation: CASSQTDGYGYTF.

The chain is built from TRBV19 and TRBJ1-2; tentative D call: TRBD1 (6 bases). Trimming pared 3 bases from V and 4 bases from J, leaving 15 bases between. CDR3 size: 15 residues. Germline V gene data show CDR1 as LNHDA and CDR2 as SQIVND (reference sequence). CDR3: CASSIIGQSAYGYTF. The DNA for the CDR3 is TGTGCCAGTAGTATTATCGGACAGTCTGCCTATGGCTACACCTTC.

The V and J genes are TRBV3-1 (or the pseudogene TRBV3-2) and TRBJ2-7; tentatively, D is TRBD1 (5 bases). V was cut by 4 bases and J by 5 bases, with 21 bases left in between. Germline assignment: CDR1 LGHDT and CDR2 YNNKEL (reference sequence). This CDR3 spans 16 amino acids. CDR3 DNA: TGTGCCAGCAGCCCAACAGGTGTTGCGTCAAGGCACGAGCAGTACTTC. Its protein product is CASSPTGVASRHEQYF.

The DNA for the CDR3 is TGTGCCAGCAGTAATACGGGCACTGAAGCTTTCTTT. It yields the protein CASSNTGTEAFF. The chain employs TRBV12-3 or TRBV12-4 and TRBJ1-1; D is uncertain. The CDR3 is made up of 12 amino acids. V was cut by 5 bases and J by 4 bases, with 8 bases left in between.

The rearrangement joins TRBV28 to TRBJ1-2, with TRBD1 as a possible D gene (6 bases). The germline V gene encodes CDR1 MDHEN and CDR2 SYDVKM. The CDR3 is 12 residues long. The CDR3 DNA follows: TGTGCTAGCCACCGGGGGGCGGGTGGCTACACCTTC. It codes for CASHRGAGGYTF.

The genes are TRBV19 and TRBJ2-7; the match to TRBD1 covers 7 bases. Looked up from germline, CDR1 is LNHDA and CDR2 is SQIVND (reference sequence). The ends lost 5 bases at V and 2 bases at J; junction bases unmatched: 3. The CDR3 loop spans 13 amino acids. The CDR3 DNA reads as TGTGCCAGTAGTCCTCAGGGGGCCTACGAGCAGTACTTC. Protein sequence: CASSPQGAYEQYF.

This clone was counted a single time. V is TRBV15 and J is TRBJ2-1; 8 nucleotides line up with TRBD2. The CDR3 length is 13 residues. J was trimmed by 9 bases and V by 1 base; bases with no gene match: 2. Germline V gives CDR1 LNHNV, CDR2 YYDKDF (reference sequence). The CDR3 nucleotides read TGTGCCACCAGCAGAGGTAGCGGGATTGAGCAGTTCTTC. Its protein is CATSRGSGIEQFF.

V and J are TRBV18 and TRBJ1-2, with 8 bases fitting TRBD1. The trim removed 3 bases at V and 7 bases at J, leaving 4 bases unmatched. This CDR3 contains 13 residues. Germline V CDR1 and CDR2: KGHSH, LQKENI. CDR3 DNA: TGTGCCAGCTCACCGACAGGGGAGTCTGGCTACACCTTC. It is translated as CASSPTGESGYTF.

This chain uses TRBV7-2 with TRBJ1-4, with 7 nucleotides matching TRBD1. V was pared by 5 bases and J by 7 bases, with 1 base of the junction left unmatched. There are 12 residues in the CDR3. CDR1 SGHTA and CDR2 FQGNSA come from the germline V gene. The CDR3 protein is CASSAGGEKLFF. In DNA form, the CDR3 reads TGTGCCAGCAGCGCAGGGGGTGAAAAACTGTTTTTT.

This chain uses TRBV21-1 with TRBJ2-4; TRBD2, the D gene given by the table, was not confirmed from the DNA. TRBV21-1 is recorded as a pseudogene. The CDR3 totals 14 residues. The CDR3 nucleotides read TGTGCCAGCAGCGAGCGGCTAGCTTGGTACATTCAGTACTTC. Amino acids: CASSERLAWYIQYF.

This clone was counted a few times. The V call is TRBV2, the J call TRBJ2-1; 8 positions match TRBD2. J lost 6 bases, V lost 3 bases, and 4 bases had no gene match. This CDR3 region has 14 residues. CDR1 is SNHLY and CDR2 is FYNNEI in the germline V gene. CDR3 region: CASSEAGGSNEQFF. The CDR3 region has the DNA TGTGCCAGCAGTGAGGCGGGGGGCTCCAATGAGCAGTTCTTC.

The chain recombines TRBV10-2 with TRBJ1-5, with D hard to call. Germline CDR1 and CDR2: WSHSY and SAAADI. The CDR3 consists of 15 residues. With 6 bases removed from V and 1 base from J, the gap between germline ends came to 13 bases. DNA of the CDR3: TGCGCCAGCAGCCCAATACGGGGAAGCAATCAGCCCCAGCATTTT. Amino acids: CASSPIRGSNQPQHF.

The DNA of the CDR3 is TGTGCCAGTAGTATAGACCAGGGGGACGGAGGCTACACCTTC. It translates to CASSIDQGDGGYTF. The chain carries TRBV19 and TRBJ1-2; 7 nucleotides match TRBD1. The CDR3 covers 14 residues. The germline gives CDR1 LNHDA, CDR2 SQIVND (reference sequence). J was trimmed by 8 bases and V by 0 bases; bases with no gene match: 6.

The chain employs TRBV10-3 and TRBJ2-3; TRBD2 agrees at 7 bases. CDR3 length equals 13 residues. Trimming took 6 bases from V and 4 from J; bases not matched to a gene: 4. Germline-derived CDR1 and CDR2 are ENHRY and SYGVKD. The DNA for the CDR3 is TGTGCCATCAGCGGGGAGGGATCAGATACGCAGTATTTT. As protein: CAISGEGSDTQYF.